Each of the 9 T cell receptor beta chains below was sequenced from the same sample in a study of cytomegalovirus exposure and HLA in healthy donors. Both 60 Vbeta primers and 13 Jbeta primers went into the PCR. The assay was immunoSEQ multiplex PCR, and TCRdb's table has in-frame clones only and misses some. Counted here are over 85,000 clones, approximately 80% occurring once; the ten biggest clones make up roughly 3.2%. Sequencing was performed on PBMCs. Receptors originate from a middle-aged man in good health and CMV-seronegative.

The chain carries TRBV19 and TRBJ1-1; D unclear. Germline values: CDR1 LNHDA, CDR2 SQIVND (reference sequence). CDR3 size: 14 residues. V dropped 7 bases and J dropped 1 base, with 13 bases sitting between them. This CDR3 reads CASTLGPGNTEAFF. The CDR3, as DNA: TGTGCCAGTACCCTCGGTCCCGGGAACACTGAAGCTTTCTTT.

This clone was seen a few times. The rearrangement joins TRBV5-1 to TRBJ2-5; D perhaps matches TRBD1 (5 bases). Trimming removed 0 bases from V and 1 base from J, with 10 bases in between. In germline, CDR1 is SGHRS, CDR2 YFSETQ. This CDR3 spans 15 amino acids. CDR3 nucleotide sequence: TGCGCCAGCAGCTTGGTCCTGCAGGGCCAAGAGACCCAGTACTTC. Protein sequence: CASSLVLQGQETQYF.

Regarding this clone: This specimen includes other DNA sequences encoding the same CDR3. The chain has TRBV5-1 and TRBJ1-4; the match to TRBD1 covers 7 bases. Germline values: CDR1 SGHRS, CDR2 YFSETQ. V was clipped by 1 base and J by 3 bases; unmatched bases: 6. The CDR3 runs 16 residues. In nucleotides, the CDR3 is TGCGCCAGCAGCTTGTCGGGACAGAACCCTAATGAAAAACTGTTTTTT. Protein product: CASSLSGQNPNEKLFF.

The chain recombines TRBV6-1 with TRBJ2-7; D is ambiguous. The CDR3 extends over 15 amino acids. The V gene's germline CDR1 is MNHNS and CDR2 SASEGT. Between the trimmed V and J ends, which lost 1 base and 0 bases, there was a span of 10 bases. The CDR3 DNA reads TGTGCCAGCAGTGAAGGGCAGGCAATCTCCTACGAGCAGTACTTC. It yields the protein CASSEGQAISYEQYF.

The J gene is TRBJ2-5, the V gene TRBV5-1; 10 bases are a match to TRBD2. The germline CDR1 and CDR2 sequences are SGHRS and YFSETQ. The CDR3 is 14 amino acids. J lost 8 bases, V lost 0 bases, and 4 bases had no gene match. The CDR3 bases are TGCGCCAGCAGCTTGGCTAGCGGGAGTGAAACCCAGTACTTC. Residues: CASSLASGSETQYF.

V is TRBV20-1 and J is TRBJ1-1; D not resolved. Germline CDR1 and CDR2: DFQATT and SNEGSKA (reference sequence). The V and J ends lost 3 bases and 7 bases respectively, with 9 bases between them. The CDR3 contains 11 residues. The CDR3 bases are TGCAGTGCTAGGTCGATCGGTGAAGCTTTCTTT. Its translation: CSARSIGEAFF.

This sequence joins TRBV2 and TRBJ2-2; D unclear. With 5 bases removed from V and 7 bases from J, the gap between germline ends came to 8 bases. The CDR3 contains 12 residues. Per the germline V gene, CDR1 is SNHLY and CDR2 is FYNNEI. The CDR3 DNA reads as TGTGCCAGCAGTTTTTACGGCGGGGAGCTGTTTTTT. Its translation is CASSFYGGELFF.

The CDR3 reads CAWSIPGLLNTEAFF. The CDR3 DNA reads as TGTGCCTGGAGTATACCGGGACTGCTGAACACTGAAGCTTTCTTT. This rearrangement joins TRBV30 to TRBJ1-1; D is possibly TRBD1 (5 bases). Germline-derived CDR1 and CDR2 are GTSNPN and SVGIG (reference sequence). Trimming shortened V by 2 bases and J by 0 bases, and 13 bases separated the two germline ends. This CDR3 region has 15 residues.

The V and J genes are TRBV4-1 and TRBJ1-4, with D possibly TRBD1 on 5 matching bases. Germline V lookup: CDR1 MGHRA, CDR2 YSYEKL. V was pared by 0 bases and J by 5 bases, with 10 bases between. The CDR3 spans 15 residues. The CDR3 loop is CASSQDSQGNEKLFF. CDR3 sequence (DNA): TGCGCCAGCAGCCAAGATAGCCAGGGCAATGAAAAACTGTTTTTT.